This is a list of T cell receptor beta chains from one sample in a study of human T cells and chemical hapten exposure. TCRdb used MiXCR to reprocess the RACE reads, holding one entry per CDR3 protein. The data contain tens of thousands of distinct CDR3 sequences, roughly 7.6% of them seen just once; the ten biggest clones take up 1.5% to 1.8%. The starting material was whole blood, obtained in connection with sensitization to the hapten diphenylcyclopropenone (DPC). All receptors come from a woman in her 30s with alopecia areata. Some clones in this sample may be carry-over from other donors' samples. Both conserved end residues are part of each CDR3. Clone size is given for some rows only: seen once, a few or many times, or a class if the clone is expanded.

TRBV7-9	many	TRBJ1-2	CASSQVSSYTF
TRBV3-1	many	TRBJ1-1	CASSQDRGTGVDTEAFF
TRBV29-1	.	TRBJ2-7	CSVDAGQAHSYEQYF
TRBV2	few	TRBJ1-2	CASSAIPGQGNSGYTF
TRBV20-1	many	TRBJ2-7	CSAPGQVLSGQYF
TRBV6-1	many	TRBJ1-2	CALNRDRGGRDYGYTF
TRBV2	many	TRBJ2-4	CASSEDEATPYYF
TRBV7-6	many	TRBJ2-7	CASSFEGRAYEQYF
TRBV3-1	many	TRBJ1-2	CASSRTAPNLYYGYTF
TRBV5-5	many	TRBJ2-3	CAASGQPLGADTQYF
TRBV20-1	many	TRBJ2-3	CSATDMERIYTDTQYF
TRBV20-1	many	TRBJ1-5	CSAGGQLSNQPQHF
TRBV20-1	few	TRBJ1-3	CSARPPFAGSGNTIYF
TRBV29-1	many	TRBJ1-1	CSVVYRENTEAFF
TRBV10-3	.	TRBJ1-1	CATSGQGDTEAFF
TRBV3-1	many	TRBJ2-3	CASSQDNADTQYF
TRBV19	.	TRBJ1-2	CASSIDGRYGYTF
TRBV12-3/TRBV12-4	many	TRBJ1-6	CASSFYGAGNSPLHF
TRBV5-6	few	TRBJ2-3	CASSSDCSSADTQYF
TRBV20-1	.	TRBJ1-6	CSARAKGAFSPLHF